These 23 T cell receptor beta chains share one sample of origin, sequenced in a study of shared clonotypes between healthy human individuals. Using immunoSEQ multiplex PCR, the repertoire was profiled, and TCRdb retains in-frame clones only, with some absent. The data contain over 850,000 clones, roughly 74% of them singletons. The sequenced sample was memory CD4+ T cells from PBMCs. Indicated subset: CD45RA-negative fraction. These TCRs come from a man aged 18 to 29 in good health. Some clones in this sample may be carry-over from other donors' samples.

At least ten counts were recorded for this clone. J is TRBJ1-1 and V is TRBV10-3; D not certain. CDR3 size: 11 residues. V lost 6 bases and J 3 bases, leaving 5 bases between the germline ends. The germline V gene has CDR1 ENHRY and CDR2 SYGVKD. The CDR3 loop is CAIRGYTEAFF. The DNA of the CDR3 is TGTGCCATCAGGGGGTACACTGAAGCTTTCTTT.

This clone has just a few counts. This chain uses TRBV12-5 with TRBJ1-2; 7 bases fit TRBD1. The germline gives CDR1 LGHNT, CDR2 FRNRAP. With V trimmed by 3 bases and J by 6 bases, 1 base remained unmatched. This CDR3 is built from 12 residues. CDR3 residues: CASGLGQDGYTF. As DNA, the CDR3 is TGTGCTAGTGGTTTAGGACAGGATGGCTACACCTTC.

To note about this clone: This could be a read error, since a much larger clone is one nucleotide away. The sample has other DNA sequences that encode this CDR3 too. The chain has TRBV29-1 and TRBJ2-7, with 7 positions matching TRBD1. J lost 7 bases, V lost 5 bases, and 8 bases had no gene match. The CDR3 sequence is 12 residues long. Germline CDR1 reads SQVTM; CDR2 reads ANQGSEA. The CDR3 nucleotides read TGCAGCGTTTACAGGGGCGAAAATGAGCAGTACTTC. This translates into CSVYRGENEQYF.

The chain employs TRBV28 and TRBJ2-3; the match to TRBD2 covers 11 bases. There are 16 residues in the CDR3. Unmatched junction bases numbered 9, after V lost 2 bases and J lost 8 bases. Germline CDR1 reads MDHEN; CDR2 reads SYDVKM. CDR3 DNA sequence: TGTGCCAGCAGTTTAATAGCGGGAGGGAGAGCGGGTACGCAGTATTTT. Translating gives CASSLIAGGRAGTQYF.

The genes are TRBV19 and TRBJ2-1, with TRBD1 matching over 8 bases. The V segment lost 5 bases and the J segment 5 bases; nucleotides outside the gene matches: 5. Germline V gene sequence: CDR1 LNHDA, CDR2 SQIVND (reference sequence). The CDR3 sequence is 14 residues long. CDR3 amino acids: CASSATGVDNEQFF. The CDR3, as DNA: TGTGCCAGTAGTGCGACAGGGGTTGACAATGAGCAGTTCTTC.

This clone was observed a few times. Other DNA variants within this sample encode the same CDR3. V and J are TRBV18 and TRBJ2-1; 12 bases are a match to TRBD2. The CDR3 loop spans 18 amino acids. After removal of 5 bases from V and 6 bases from J, the junction contained 14 bases not matched to a gene. Germline loops: CDR1 KGHSH, CDR2 LQKENI. The CDR3 is CASSGKGARLAGVNEQFF. CDR3 nucleotides: TGTGCCAGCTCAGGGAAGGGGGCGCGACTAGCGGGAGTCAATGAGCAGTTCTTC.

In regard to this clone: The sample contains more than one DNA sequence encoding this CDR3. The chain is built from TRBV5-1 and TRBJ2-7, with 9 bases that match TRBD1. CDR3 length: 13 amino acids. Looked up from germline, CDR1 is SGHRS and CDR2 is YFSETQ. After removal of 4 bases from V and 4 bases from J, the junction contained 3 bases not matched to a gene. This chain's CDR3 is CASSAGQGYEQYF. The CDR3 nucleotides read TGCGCCAGCAGCGCCGGACAGGGGTACGAGCAGTACTTC.

The V call is TRBV9, the J call TRBJ2-1; D gene ambiguous. CDR1 is SGDLS, CDR2 YYNGEE, per germline. This CDR3 has 15 residues. Between the trimmed V and J ends, which lost 5 bases and 0 bases, there was a span of 12 bases. DNA for the CDR3: TGTGCCAGCAGTTCTATCCCGACCTCCTACAATGAGCAGTTCTTC. Its protein product is CASSSIPTSYNEQFF.

The gene calls are TRBV30 and TRBJ2-1; TRBD2 aligns across 7 bases. The V and J ends lost 7 bases and 10 bases, in that order; junction bases with no gene match: 7. This CDR3 is built from 11 residues. Germline CDR1 GTSNPN, CDR2 SVGIG (reference sequence). CDR3 residues: CASALASEQFF. In nucleotides, the CDR3 is TGTGCCTCAGCACTAGCGAGCGAGCAGTTCTTC.

This clone was found a few times. The genes are TRBV4-2 and TRBJ2-7; D perhaps matches TRBD1 (6 bases). Trimming removed 6 bases from V and 6 bases from J, with 15 bases in between. Germline CDR1 and CDR2: LGHNA and YNFKEQ. The CDR3 sequence is 13 residues long. Written as DNA, the CDR3 is TGTGCCAGCAGTCGACAGGTAGGGAGCGAGCAGTACTTC. As protein: CASSRQVGSEQYF.

The chain uses TRBV7-2 and TRBJ2-1; TRBD1 matches 8 bases. The CDR3 is 14 amino acids. CDR1 is SGHTA, CDR2 FQGNSA, per germline. The junction had 4 bases not matched to a gene; V was cut back by 5 bases and J by 4 bases. This CDR3 reads CASSLDRAYNEQFF. The CDR3 nucleotides read TGTGCCAGCAGCCTGGACAGGGCATACAATGAGCAGTTCTTC.

The V and J genes are TRBV5-5 and TRBJ2-7; a possible D gene is TRBD2 (5 bases). Trimming cost V 4 bases and J 2 bases, with 19 bases left between them. The CDR3 contains 16 residues. Per germline, CDR1 SGHKS and CDR2 YYEKEE (reference sequence). The CDR3 DNA follows: TGTGCCAGCAGCGTCCACTCGGGGAGCGTAACCTACGAGCAGTACTTC. It specifies CASSVHSGSVTYEQYF.

The V call is TRBV7-2, the J call TRBJ2-3; 11 bases align to TRBD2. Per germline, CDR1 SGHTA and CDR2 FQGNSA. V shed 1 base and J 7 bases; nucleotides not matched to a gene: 4. The length of the CDR3 is 15 residues. The CDR3 sequence is CASSLDSGRANTQYF. In nucleotides, the CDR3 is TGTGCCAGCAGCTTAGATAGCGGGAGGGCCAATACGCAGTATTTT.

V and J are TRBV27 and TRBJ1-5, with D maybe TRBD1 (5 bases). CDR3 length equals 15 residues. Germline V gene data show CDR1 as MNHEY and CDR2 as SMNVEV (reference sequence). V lost 5 bases to trimming and J lost 4 bases, with 15 bases between them. The chain's CDR3 is CASSTRDGRNQPQHF. The DNA of the CDR3 is TGTGCCAGCAGTACCCGGGACGGGAGAAATCAGCCCCAGCATTTT.

As to this clone: Within the sample, other DNA sequences also encode this same CDR3. The chain employs TRBV18 and TRBJ1-5, with D maybe TRBD1 (6 bases). The V end lost 3 bases, the J end lost 7 bases, and 10 bases lay between the germline ends. Looked up from germline, CDR1 is KGHSH and CDR2 is LQKENI. The CDR3 has 13 amino acids. The CDR3 is CASSPDRNQPQHF. The CDR3, as DNA: TGTGCCAGCTCACCCGACAGGAACCAGCCCCAGCATTTT.

This sequence joins TRBV5-5 and TRBJ2-7; D remains unclear. CDR1 and CDR2 (germline): SGHKS, YYEKEE (reference sequence). The CDR3 spans 11 residues. V was shortened by 3 bases and J by 8 bases, with 9 bases between the two germline ends. CDR3 region: CASSWTRQQYF. The CDR3 DNA sequence: TGTGCCAGCAGCTGGACGAGGCAGCAGTACTTC.

This clone came up once. The genes are TRBV6-5 and TRBJ2-6; no reliable D call. This CDR3 comprises 13 residues. V lost 6 bases and J lost 4, with 7 bases in between. Per germline, CDR1 MNHEY and CDR2 SVGAGI. This CDR3 reads CASRPPGANVLTF. The CDR3 DNA follows: TGTGCCAGCAGGCCTCCCGGGGCCAACGTCCTGACTTTC.

As concerns this clone: This may arise from a read error, as a much more abundant clone is one base away. The conserved phenylalanine or tryptophan is not found at the CDR3 terminus, so this likely reflects a read error. This chain links TRBV7-9 with TRBJ1-1; D unresolved. V was cut by 1 base and J by 10 bases, with 10 bases left in between. Per the germline V gene, CDR1 is SEHNR and CDR2 is FQNEAQ (reference sequence). CDR3 length: 12 amino acids. CDR3 DNA sequence: TGTGCCAGCAGCTTAGAAGGGTTGGGAGCTTTCTTA. Residues: CASSLEGLGAFL.

The rearrangement links TRBV5-1 to TRBJ2-1; the D gene is possibly TRBD2 (5 bases). The germline V gene encodes CDR1 SGHRS and CDR2 YFSETQ. The CDR3 has 15 amino acids. V was shortened by 1 base and J by 4 bases, with 12 bases between the two germline ends. CDR3 in DNA: TGCGCCAGCAGCTTGTCCCAGCGGAGGTACAATGAGCAGTTCTTC. This gives the protein CASSLSQRRYNEQFF.

This chain connects TRBV10-3 to TRBJ2-7; D not resolved. The germline V and J ends were trimmed by 2 bases and 2 bases, with 7 bases remaining between them. This CDR3 comprises 13 residues. Germline V lookup: CDR1 ENHRY, CDR2 SYGVKD. Here the CDR3 DNA reads TGTGCCATCAGTGAGCAAGGGACCTACGAGCAGTACTTC. Protein product: CAISEQGTYEQYF.

The rearrangement joins TRBV10-2 to TRBJ2-3; no clear D gene. V lost 8 bases and J lost 3, with 9 bases in between. The CDR3 contains 12 residues. CDR1 and CDR2 (germline): WSHSY, SAAADI. The CDR3 DNA reads as TGCGCCAGCCGAGAGCCAACAGATACGCAGTATTTT. Its protein product is CASREPTDTQYF.

This clone has just one count. The chain has TRBV27 and TRBJ2-2, with a weak D call TRBD1 (5 bases). The ends were cut back, 5 bases at V and 6 bases at J, with 13 bases in the middle. Germline values: CDR1 MNHEY, CDR2 SMNVEV (reference sequence). This CDR3 has 14 amino acids. CDR3: CASSRIREAGELFF. The CDR3 bases are TGTGCCAGCAGTCGCATCAGGGAAGCCGGGGAGCTGTTTTTT.

The chain has TRBV18 and TRBJ2-5; D is unresolved. Trimming cost V 3 bases and J 2 bases, with 13 bases left between them. Germline values: CDR1 KGHSH, CDR2 LQKENI. There are 15 residues in the CDR3. CDR3 bases: TGTGCCAGCTCACCTTGGGCTAACCAACAAGAGACCCAGTACTTC. Its protein product is CASSPWANQQETQYF.